This T cell receptor beta chain was found in a study of T-cell reconstitution after alpha-beta-depleted transplantation in children. Per the germline V gene, CDR1 is DFQATT and CDR2 is SNEGSKA (reference sequence). The CDR3 length is 15 residues. V was cut by 2 bases and J by 2 bases, with 13 bases left in between. Library preparation (for TCRbeta) was performed with unique molecular identifiers. TCRdb independently ran MiXCR on the PCR reads; one entry per CDR3 protein. The sample has 350,000 to 500,000 distinct CDR3 sequences; 43% are singletons. Turning to this clonotype: Its antigen remains unknown.

General observations from the study: Several hundred expanded graft clones reportedly supplied alpha-beta T cells about two months after transplant.

The chain is built from TRBV20-1 and TRBJ1-5; D possibly corresponds to TRBD1 (6 bases). Specimen: PBMCs, collected before TCRalphabeta/CD19-depleted stem cell transplant. This receptor was taken from a girl aged 2 to 9 with aplastic anemia, due to receive a stem cell transplant. CDR3 DNA sequence: TGCAGTGCTAGATCCACTAGGGGGGGCAATCAGCCCCAGCATTTT. Its protein is CSARSTRGGNQPQHF.